A selection of T cell receptor beta chains follows, all from one sample in a study of OX40 agonist ivuxolimab in advanced cancers. Repertoires were generated with immunoSEQ multiplex PCR, while TCRdb's copy carries only in-frame clones and drops some. The sample includes 65,000 to 80,000 clones, about four fifths of them seen just once. The sample in question was CD4+ or CD8+ T cells sorted from blood, obtained in a trial of the OX40 agonist ivuxolimab. These TCRs come from an adult with an advanced solid tumor such as melanoma, head and neck, liver or kidney cancer. The CDR3 runs from the conserved cysteine through the conserved F or W. D genes are given only for firm matches. Clone size is given for some rows only: seen once, a few or many times, or a class if the clone is expanded.

d_gene	j_gene	v_gene	abundance	CDR3aa	CDR3nt
TRBD2	TRBJ2-5	TRBV28	NA	CASSYGGVAASSGGETQYF	TGTGCCAGCAGTTATGGCGGGGTGGCCGCTTCTAGCGGTGGGGAGACCCAGTACTTC
TRBD1	TRBJ2-2	TRBV7-6	NA	CASSFTDRGGTGELFF	TGTGCCAGCAGCTTTACCGACAGGGGGGGCACCGGGGAGCTGTTTTTT
TRBD1	TRBJ1-1	TRBV27	NA	CASSYRTGVNTEAFF	TGTGCCAGCAGTTACAGGACAGGGGTGAACACTGAAGCTTTCTTT
NA	TRBJ2-3	TRBV6-6	once	CASSYGARRDTQYF	TGTGCCAGCAGTTACGGTGCCCGGAGGGATACGCAGTATTTT
TRBD2	TRBJ2-7	TRBV28	NA	CASRQYGTSGRATYEQYF	TGTGCCAGCAGGCAATACGGGACTAGCGGGAGGGCCACCTACGAGCAGTACTTC
NA	TRBJ2-3	TRBV10-1	NA	CASSDSYYGDTQYF	TGCGCCAGCAGTGATTCGTACTACGGAGATACGCAGTATTTT
NA	TRBJ1-1	TRBV7-3	NA	CASSPQGRGMNTEAFF	TGTGCCAGCAGCCCCCAGGGGAGGGGAATGAACACTGAAGCTTTCTTT
NA	TRBJ2-1	TRBV4-2	NA	CASSQDLHNEQFF	TGTGCCAGCAGCCAAGATCTACACAATGAGCAGTTCTTC
TRBD1	TRBJ1-2	TRBV6-7	NA	CASSYRSGDSLYGYTF	TGTGCCAGCAGTTACCGATCCGGGGACAGCCTCTATGGCTACACCTTC
NA	TRBJ2-2	TRBV7-2	NA	CASSLAPRAVGELFF	TGTGCCAGCAGCTTAGCGCCGAGGGCCGTCGGGGAGCTGTTTTTT
NA	TRBJ2-3	TRBV29-1	NA	CSVEDPGRTDTQYF	TGCAGCGTTGAAGATCCGGGGCGCACAGATACGCAGTATTTT
NA	TRBJ2-1	TRBV7-9	NA	CASSGEYNEQFF	TGTGCCAGCAGCGGGGAATACAATGAGCAGTTCTTC
TRBD2	TRBJ2-1	TRBV11-2	few	CASSSPGLATDEQFF	TGTGCCAGCAGCTCCCCGGGACTAGCGACGGATGAGCAGTTCTTC
TRBD1	TRBJ2-7	TRBV28	NA	CASSPLRGGRDRHSYEQYF	TGTGCCAGCAGTCCACTCCGAGGGGGCCGGGACAGGCACTCCTACGAGCAGTACTTC
NA	TRBJ2-2	TRBV5-1	NA	CASSLVPGRTGELFF	TGCGCCAGCAGCTTGGTACCCGGCCGGACCGGGGAGCTGTTTTTT
NA	TRBJ2-5	TRBV15	NA	CATSGDKRTQYF	TGTGCCACCAGCGGAGATAAGCGGACCCAGTACTTC
NA	TRBJ2-6	TRBV19	NA	CASRRGGFSGANVLTF	TGTGCCAGTAGGAGGGGGGGATTCTCTGGGGCCAACGTCCTGACTTTC
NA	TRBJ1-2	TRBV6-5	NA	CASSDRGYDGYTF	TGTGCCAGCAGTGACCGGGGATACGATGGCTACACCTTC
NA	TRBJ1-4	TRBV7-2	NA	CASSRGGAANEKLFF	TGTGCCAGCAGTAGGGGGGGTGCGGCTAATGAAAAACTGTTTTTT
TRBD2	TRBJ2-2	TRBV29-1	once	CSGGSSGTGELFF	TGCAGCGGGGGGTCTAGCGGCACCGGGGAGCTGTTTTTT
TRBD1	TRBJ2-7	TRBV10-3	NA	CTISGDRIYEQYF	TGTACCATCAGTGGGGACAGGATCTACGAGCAGTACTTC
TRBD2	TRBJ2-1	TRBV9	NA	CASSPRGGSGTSRYNEQFF	TGTGCCAGCAGCCCGCGCGGAGGATCCGGGACTAGCAGATACAATGAGCAGTTCTTC
NA	TRBJ2-5	TRBV7-2	NA	CASSLGVGGPGAGETQYF	TGTGCCAGCAGCTTAGGTGTAGGAGGGCCAGGGGCGGGTGAGACCCAGTACTTC
NA	TRBJ2-3	TRBV5-1	once	CASSFQRATSTDTQYF	TGCGCCAGCAGCTTCCAACGGGCGACTAGCACAGATACGCAGTATTTT
NA	TRBJ1-5	TRBV6-5	NA	CASRADIWGNQPQHF	TGTGCCAGCAGGGCCGATATTTGGGGCAATCAGCCCCAGCATTTT
NA	TRBJ2-2	TRBV18	once	CASSADRNTGELFF	TGTGCCAGCTCAGCCGACAGAAACACCGGGGAGCTGTTTTTT
NA	TRBJ1-4	TRBV2	NA	CASSVGPEARKLFF	TGTGCCAGCAGTGTAGGCCCAGAAGCTCGAAAACTGTTTTTT
TRBD1	TRBJ2-3	TRBV23-1	NA	CASSQATGVGTDTQYF	TGCGCCAGCAGTCAAGCGACAGGGGTAGGCACAGATACGCAGTATTTT
TRBD1	TRBJ1-2	TRBV5-6	NA	CASSTGTGGGNYGYTF	TGTGCCAGCAGCACTGGGACAGGCGGGGGTAACTATGGCTACACCTTC
TRBD2	TRBJ2-5	TRBV15	NA	CATSRDGGGALETQYF	TGTGCCACCAGCAGAGACGGCGGGGGGGCGTTGGAGACCCAGTACTTC
TRBD2	TRBJ2-7	TRBV5-4	few	CASSRRLLADKYEQYF	TGTGCCAGCAGCCGGAGACTACTAGCGGACAAGTACGAGCAGTACTTC
TRBD2	TRBJ2-7	TRBV7-3	NA	CASSLGLAGAEQYF	TGTGCCAGCAGCTTAGGCCTAGCGGGGGCCGAGCAGTACTTC
NA	TRBJ1-5	TRBV19	NA	CASSLPAFNQPQHF	TGTGCCAGTAGTCTGCCAGCCTTTAATCAGCCCCAGCATTTT
NA	TRBJ1-1	TRBV13	NA	CASSGRGTRTTEAFF	TGTGCCAGCAGCGGCCGGGGGACCCGGACGACTGAAGCTTTCTTT
TRBD2	TRBJ2-1	TRBV5-4	NA	CASSTGLAGGRGEQFF	TGTGCCAGCAGTACGGGACTAGCGGGAGGCCGGGGTGAGCAGTTCTTC
NA	TRBJ1-2	TRBV11-2	NA	CASTWNGDYGYTF	TGTGCCAGCACCTGGAATGGGGACTATGGCTACACCTTC
NA	TRBJ1-2	TRBV14	NA	CASSQDRSAANYGYTF	TGTGCCAGCAGCCAAGATAGATCAGCAGCTAACTATGGCTACACCTTC
TRBD2	TRBJ2-1	TRBV4-3	NA	CASSQELGLAGNEQFF	TGCGCCAGCAGCCAAGAACTAGGACTAGCGGGAAATGAGCAGTTCTTC
TRBD2	TRBJ2-1	TRBV4-2	NA	CASSRWTSGRRDEQFF	TGTGCCAGCAGCCGCTGGACTAGCGGGAGGAGGGATGAGCAGTTCTTC
TRBD1	TRBJ1-2	TRBV6-5	NA	CASSYSGTGAYYGYTF	TGTGCCAGCAGTTACTCGGGGACAGGGGCCTACTATGGCTACACCTTC
TRBD2	TRBJ2-1	TRBV6-1	NA	CASSDPGLAAYEQFF	TGTGCCAGCAGTGATCCGGGACTAGCGGCCTATGAGCAGTTCTTC
NA	TRBJ2-5	TRBV25-1	NA	CASSRGLGLAQETQYF	TGTGCCAGCAGCAGGGGGCTAGGACTAGCGCAAGAGACCCAGTACTTC
TRBD1	TRBJ1-4	TRBV6-1	NA	CASSGRPEDRYLEELFF	TGTGCCAGCAGTGGACGACCCGAGGACAGGTACCTCGAAGAACTGTTTTTT
NA	TRBJ1-1	TRBV7-9	NA	CASSLVQGRSAEAFF	TGTGCCAGCAGCTTAGTTCAGGGTAGGTCCGCTGAAGCTTTCTTT
TRBD2	TRBJ2-1	TRBV19	NA	CASSNGGSGNEQFF	TGTGCCAGTAGTAACGGCGGGAGTGGTAATGAGCAGTTCTTC
NA	TRBJ1-5	TRBV4-1	NA	CASSQVGTAGSNQPQHF	TGCGCCAGCAGCCAAGTCGGAACAGCGGGAAGCAATCAGCCCCAGCATTTT
NA	TRBJ1-1	TRBV7-9	NA	CASTKEAGAFF	TGTGCCAGCACCAAAGAGGCGGGGGCTTTCTTT
NA	TRBJ2-7	TRBV6-1	NA	CASSELGDPFPYEQYF	TGTGCCAGCAGTGAACTTGGGGACCCTTTTCCCTACGAGCAGTACTTC
NA	TRBJ2-5	TRBV21-1	few	CASSSSPVVGETQYF	TGTGCCAGCAGCTCTTCCCCGGTCGTAGGAGAGACCCAGTACTTC
NA	TRBJ2-7	TRBV7-6	many	CASSLAQGFGYEQYF	TGTGCCAGCAGCTTAGCGCAGGGTTTCGGCTACGAGCAGTACTTC
NA	TRBJ2-3	TRBV6-5	NA	CASKRSGWGDTQYF	TGTGCCAGCAAGAGGTCGGGGTGGGGAGATACGCAGTATTTT
NA	TRBJ2-5	TRBV11-1	once	CASRGQTQETQYF	TGTGCCAGCCGAGGCCAGACCCAAGAGACCCAGTACTTC
TRBD1	TRBJ2-2	TRBV5-1	NA	CASRRGQGRDTGELFF	TGCGCCAGCAGGCGGGGACAGGGTAGGGACACCGGGGAGCTGTTTTTT
NA	TRBJ1-1	TRBV9	NA	CASSGVGGANTEAFF	TGTGCCAGCAGCGGAGTGGGGGGGGCGAACACTGAAGCTTTCTTT
NA	TRBJ1-1	TRBV6-1	NA	CASRENTEAFF	TGTGCCAGCAGGGAGAACACTGAAGCTTTCTTT
NA	TRBJ1-2	TRBV5-5	NA	CASSLALGNYGYTF	TGTGCCAGCAGCTTGGCCCTGGGGAACTATGGCTACACCTTC
NA	TRBJ1-2	TRBV6-5	NA	CASRSTGSGGYGYTF	TGTGCCAGCAGGTCCACAGGGAGTGGAGGGTATGGCTACACCTTC
TRBD1	TRBJ2-2	TRBV18	NA	CASSPGQGTTGELFF	TGTGCCAGCTCACCAGGACAGGGGACGACCGGGGAGCTGTTTTTT
TRBD1	TRBJ2-1	TRBV5-6	once	CASSLQDRAYNEQFF	TGTGCCAGCAGCTTGCAGGACAGGGCTTACAATGAGCAGTTCTTC